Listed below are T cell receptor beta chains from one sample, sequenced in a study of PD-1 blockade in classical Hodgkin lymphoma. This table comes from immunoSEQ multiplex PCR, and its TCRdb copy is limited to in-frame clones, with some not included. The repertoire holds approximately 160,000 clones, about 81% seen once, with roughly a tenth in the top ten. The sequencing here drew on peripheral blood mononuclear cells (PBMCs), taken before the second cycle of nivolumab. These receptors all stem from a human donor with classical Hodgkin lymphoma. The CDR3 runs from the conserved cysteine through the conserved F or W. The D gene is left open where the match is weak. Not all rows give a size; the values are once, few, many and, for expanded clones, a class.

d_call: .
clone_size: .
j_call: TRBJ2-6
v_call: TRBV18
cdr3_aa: CASSPIGTGANVLTF
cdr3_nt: TGTGCCAGCTCACCTATCGGAACCGGGGCCAACGTCCTGACTTTC

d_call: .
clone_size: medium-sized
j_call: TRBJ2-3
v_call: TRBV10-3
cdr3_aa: CAISEFEGTTDTQYF
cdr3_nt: TGTGCCATCAGTGAATTTGAGGGAACCACAGATACGCAGTATTTT

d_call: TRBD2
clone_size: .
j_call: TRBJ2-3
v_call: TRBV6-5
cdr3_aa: CASSYSPGGAGDTQYF
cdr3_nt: TGTGCCAGCAGTTACTCACCCGGGGGGGCGGGAGATACGCAGTATTTT

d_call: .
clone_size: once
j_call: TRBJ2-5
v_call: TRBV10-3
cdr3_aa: CAISEQETQYF
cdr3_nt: TGTGCCATCAGTGAACAAGAGACCCAGTACTTC

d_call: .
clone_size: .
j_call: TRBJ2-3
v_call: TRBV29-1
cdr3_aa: CSVYKPGTDTQYF
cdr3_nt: TGCAGCGTGTATAAACCTGGCACAGATACGCAGTATTTT

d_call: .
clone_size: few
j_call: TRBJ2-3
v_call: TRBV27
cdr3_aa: CASSLPGLGTDTQYF
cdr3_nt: TGTGCCAGCAGTTTACCGGGGCTCGGGACAGATACGCAGTATTTT

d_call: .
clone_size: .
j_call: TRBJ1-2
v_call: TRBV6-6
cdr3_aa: CASSKTVFYGYTF
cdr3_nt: TGTGCCAGCAGTAAGACAGTTTTCTATGGCTACACCTTC

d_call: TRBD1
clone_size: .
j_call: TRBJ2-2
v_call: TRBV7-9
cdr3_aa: CASSPAPTGEWINTGELFF
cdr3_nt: TGTGCCAGCAGCCCAGCCCCGACAGGGGAATGGATTAACACCGGGGAGCTGTTTTTT

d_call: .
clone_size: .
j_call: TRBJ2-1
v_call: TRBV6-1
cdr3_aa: CASSAGTTPYNEQFF
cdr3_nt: TGTGCCAGCAGTGCTGGGACAACCCCCTACAATGAGCAGTTCTTC

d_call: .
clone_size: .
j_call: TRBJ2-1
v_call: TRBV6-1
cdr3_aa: CASSGQSFSYNEQFF
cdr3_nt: TGTGCCAGCAGTGGACAGTCCTTCTCCTACAATGAGCAGTTCTTC

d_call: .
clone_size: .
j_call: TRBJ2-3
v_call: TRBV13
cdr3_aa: CASSSNSRGDTQYF
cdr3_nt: TGTGCCAGCAGCTCCAATTCTAGAGGGGATACGCAGTATTTT

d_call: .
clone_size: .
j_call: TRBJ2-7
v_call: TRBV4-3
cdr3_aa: CASSQDWGSSYEQYF
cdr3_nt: TGCGCCAGCAGCCAAGATTGGGGGAGCTCCTACGAGCAGTACTTC